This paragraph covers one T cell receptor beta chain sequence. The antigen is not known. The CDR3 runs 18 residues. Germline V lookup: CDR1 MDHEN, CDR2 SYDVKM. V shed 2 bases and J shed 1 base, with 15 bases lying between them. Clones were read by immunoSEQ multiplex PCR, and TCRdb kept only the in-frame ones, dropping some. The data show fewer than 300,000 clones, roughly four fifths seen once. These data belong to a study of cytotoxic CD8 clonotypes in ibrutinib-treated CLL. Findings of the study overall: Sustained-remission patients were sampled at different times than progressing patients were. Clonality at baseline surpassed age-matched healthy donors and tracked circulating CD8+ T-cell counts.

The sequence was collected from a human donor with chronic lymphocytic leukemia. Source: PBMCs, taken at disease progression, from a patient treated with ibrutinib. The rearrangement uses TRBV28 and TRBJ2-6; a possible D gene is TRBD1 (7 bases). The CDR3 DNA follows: TGTGCCAGCAGTTTAGGTGCAGGGGGGTTATCTGGGGCCAACGTCCTGACTTTC. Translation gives CASSLGAGGLSGANVLTF.